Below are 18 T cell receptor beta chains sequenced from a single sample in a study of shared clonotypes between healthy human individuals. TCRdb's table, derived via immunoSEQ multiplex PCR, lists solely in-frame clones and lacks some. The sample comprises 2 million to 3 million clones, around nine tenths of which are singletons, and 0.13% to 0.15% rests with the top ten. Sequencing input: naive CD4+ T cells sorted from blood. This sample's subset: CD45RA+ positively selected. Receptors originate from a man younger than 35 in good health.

In DNA form, the CDR3 reads TGTGCCAGCAGAGGACAGGGGGTAAAGTACTCGGGCTACACCTTC. Translating gives CASRGQGVKYSGYTF. The J gene is TRBJ1-2, the V gene TRBV6-5; 10 positions agree with TRBD1. Germline assignment: CDR1 MNHEY and CDR2 SVGAGI. The CDR3 length is 15 residues. The ends lost 6 bases at V and 8 bases at J; junction bases unmatched: 12.

Here the CDR3 DNA reads TGTGCCAGCAGTTTCGGGGGAATCACAGATACGCAGTATTTT. This translates into CASSFGGITDTQYF. This chain links TRBV28 with TRBJ2-3, with D maybe TRBD2 (6 bases). V was shortened by 3 bases and J by 2 bases, with 9 bases between the two germline ends. Looked up from germline, CDR1 is MDHEN and CDR2 is SYDVKM. This CDR3 has 14 residues.

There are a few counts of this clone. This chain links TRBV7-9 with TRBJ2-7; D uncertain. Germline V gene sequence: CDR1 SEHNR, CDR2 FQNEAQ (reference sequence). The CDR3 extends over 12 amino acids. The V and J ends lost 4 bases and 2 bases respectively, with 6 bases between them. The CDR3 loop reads CASSYQTYEQYF. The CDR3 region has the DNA TGTGCCAGCAGCTACCAGACCTACGAGCAGTACTTC.

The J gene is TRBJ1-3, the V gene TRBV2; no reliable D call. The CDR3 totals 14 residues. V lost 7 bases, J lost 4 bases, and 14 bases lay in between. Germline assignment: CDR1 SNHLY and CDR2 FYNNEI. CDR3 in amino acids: CASTLALAGNTIYF. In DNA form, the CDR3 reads TGTGCCAGCACACTCGCCCTGGCCGGAAACACCATATATTTT.

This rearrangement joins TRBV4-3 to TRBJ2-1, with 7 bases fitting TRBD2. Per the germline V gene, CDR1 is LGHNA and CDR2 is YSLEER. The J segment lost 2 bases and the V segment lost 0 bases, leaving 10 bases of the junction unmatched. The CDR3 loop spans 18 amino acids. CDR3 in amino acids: CASSQDDVGLGTYNEQFF. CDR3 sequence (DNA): TGCGCCAGCAGCCAAGATGACGTCGGACTAGGGACCTACAATGAGCAGTTCTTC.

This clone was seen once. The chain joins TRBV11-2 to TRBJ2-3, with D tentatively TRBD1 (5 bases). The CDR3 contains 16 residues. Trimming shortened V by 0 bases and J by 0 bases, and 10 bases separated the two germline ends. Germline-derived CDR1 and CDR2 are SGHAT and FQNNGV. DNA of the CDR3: TGTGCCAGCAGCTTAGAAAGGGGTCTTAGCACAGATACGCAGTATTTT. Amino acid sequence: CASSLERGLSTDTQYF.

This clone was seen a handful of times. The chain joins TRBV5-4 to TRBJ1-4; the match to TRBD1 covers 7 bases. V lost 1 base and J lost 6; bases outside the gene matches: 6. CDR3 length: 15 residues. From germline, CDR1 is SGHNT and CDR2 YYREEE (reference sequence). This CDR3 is CASSLTGAIDEKLFF. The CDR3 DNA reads TGTGCCAGCAGCTTGACAGGGGCGATTGATGAAAAACTGTTTTTT.

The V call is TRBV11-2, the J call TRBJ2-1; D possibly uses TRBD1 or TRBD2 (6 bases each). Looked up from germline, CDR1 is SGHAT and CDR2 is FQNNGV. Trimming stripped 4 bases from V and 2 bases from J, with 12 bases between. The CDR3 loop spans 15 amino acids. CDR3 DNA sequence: TGTGCCAGCAGCTGGGCGGGACATCCCTACAATGAGCAGTTCTTC. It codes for CASSWAGHPYNEQFF.

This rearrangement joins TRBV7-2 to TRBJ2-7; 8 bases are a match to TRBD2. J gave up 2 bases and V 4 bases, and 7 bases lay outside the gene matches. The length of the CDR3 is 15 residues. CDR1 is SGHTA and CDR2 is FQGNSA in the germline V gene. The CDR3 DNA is TGTGCCAGCAGCTACCTGGCGGGGGGACCCTACGAGCAGTACTTC. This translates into CASSYLAGGPYEQYF.

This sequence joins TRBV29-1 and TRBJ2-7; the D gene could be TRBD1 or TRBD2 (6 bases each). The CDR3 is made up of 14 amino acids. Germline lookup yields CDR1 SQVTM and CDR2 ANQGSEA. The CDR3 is CSMILGGSSYEQYF. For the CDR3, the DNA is TGCAGTATGATCCTGGGGGGCTCTAGCTACGAGCAGTACTTC.

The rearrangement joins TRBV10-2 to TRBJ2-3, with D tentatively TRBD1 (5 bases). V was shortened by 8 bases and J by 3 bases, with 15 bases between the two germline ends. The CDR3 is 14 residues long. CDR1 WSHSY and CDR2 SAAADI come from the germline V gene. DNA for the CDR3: TGCGCCAGCTCACAGGTCGTGGTGACAGATACGCAGTATTTT. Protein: CASSQVVVTDTQYF.

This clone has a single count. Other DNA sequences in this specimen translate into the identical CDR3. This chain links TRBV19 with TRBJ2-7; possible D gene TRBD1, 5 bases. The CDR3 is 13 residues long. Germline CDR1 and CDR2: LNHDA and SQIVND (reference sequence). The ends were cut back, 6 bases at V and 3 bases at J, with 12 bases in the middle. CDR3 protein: CASSVGQGYEQYF. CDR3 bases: TGTGCCAGTAGCGTGGGGCAGGGCTACGAGCAGTACTTC.

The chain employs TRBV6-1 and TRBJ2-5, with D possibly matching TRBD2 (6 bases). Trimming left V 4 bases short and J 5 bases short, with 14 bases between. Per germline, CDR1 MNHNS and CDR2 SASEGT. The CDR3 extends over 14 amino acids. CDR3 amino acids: CASSGRLVGETQYF. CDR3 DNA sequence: TGTGCCAGCAGTGGAAGACTAGTCGGGGAGACCCAGTACTTC.

CDR3 DNA sequence: TGTGCCAGCAGTATTGGGACAGGGGGAGGGGAGACCCAGTACTTC. Its translation is CASSIGTGGGETQYF. The V and J genes are TRBV28 and TRBJ2-5, with TRBD1 matching 11 bases. The germline gives CDR1 MDHEN, CDR2 SYDVKM. The J segment lost 5 bases and the V segment lost 5 bases, leaving 7 bases of the junction unmatched. The length of the CDR3 is 15 residues.

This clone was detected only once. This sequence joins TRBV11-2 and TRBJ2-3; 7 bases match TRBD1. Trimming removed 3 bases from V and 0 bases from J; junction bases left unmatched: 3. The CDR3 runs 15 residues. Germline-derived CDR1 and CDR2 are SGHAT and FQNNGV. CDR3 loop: CASSLPTGSTDTQYF. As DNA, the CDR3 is TGTGCCAGCAGCTTGCCGACAGGGAGCACAGATACGCAGTATTTT.

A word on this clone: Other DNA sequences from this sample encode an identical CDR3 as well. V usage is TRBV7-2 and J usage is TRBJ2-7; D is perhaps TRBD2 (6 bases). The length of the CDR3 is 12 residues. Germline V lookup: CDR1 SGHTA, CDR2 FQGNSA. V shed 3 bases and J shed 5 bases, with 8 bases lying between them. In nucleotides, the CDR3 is TGTGCCAGCAGCTTGCGGGGAAACGAGCAGTACTTC. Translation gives CASSLRGNEQYF.

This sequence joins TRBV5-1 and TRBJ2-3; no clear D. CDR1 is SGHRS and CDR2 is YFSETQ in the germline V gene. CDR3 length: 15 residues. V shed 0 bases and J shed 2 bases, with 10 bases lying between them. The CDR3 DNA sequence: TGCGCCAGCAGCTTGGCCGCGCTAAACACAGATACGCAGTATTTT. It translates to CASSLAALNTDTQYF.

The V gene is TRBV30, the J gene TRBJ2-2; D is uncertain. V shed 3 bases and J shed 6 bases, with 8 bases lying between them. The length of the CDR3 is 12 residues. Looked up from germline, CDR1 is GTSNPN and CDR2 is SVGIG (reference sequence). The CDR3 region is CAWSGTAGELFF. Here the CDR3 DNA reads TGTGCCTGGAGCGGTACTGCCGGGGAGCTGTTTTTT.